The 3 T cell receptor beta chains below were found in one sample sequenced in a study of T cell changes during pregnancy in multiple sclerosis. The table came from immunoSEQ multiplex PCR; TCRdb's copy has only in-frame clones and leaves some out. Altogether tens of thousands of clones are present, 90% being singletons, with the ten largest covering about 6.7%. The input for sequencing was CD8+ T cells from peripheral blood mononuclear cells, taken in the third trimester of pregnancy. The origin of the receptors is a female donor with multiple sclerosis, enrolled in a pregnancy study.

V and J are TRBV4-1 and TRBJ2-2; D perhaps matches TRBD1 (5 bases). The CDR3 is 16 residues long. V dropped 4 bases and J dropped 5 bases, with 17 bases sitting between them. Looked up from germline, CDR1 is MGHRA and CDR2 is YSYEKL. The CDR3 region is CASSRLQGWDTGELFF. DNA of the CDR3: TGCGCCAGCAGCCGCCTGCAGGGATGGGATACCGGGGAGCTGTTTTTT.

The rearrangement uses TRBV27 and TRBJ2-3; 7 bases are shared with TRBD1. Germline V gives CDR1 MNHEY, CDR2 SMNVEV (reference sequence). J gave up 2 bases and V 5 bases, and 10 bases lay outside the gene matches. The CDR3 consists of 16 residues. CDR3 in amino acids: CASSPPDREITDTQYF. The CDR3 DNA reads as TGTGCCAGCAGTCCCCCAGACAGGGAGATCACAGATACGCAGTATTTT.

This clone was seen only a few times. The same CDR3 arises from other DNA sequences in this sample as well. V and J are TRBV10-3 and TRBJ1-5; D is unresolved. The V and J ends lost 2 bases and 0 bases respectively, with 8 bases between them. Looked up from germline, CDR1 is ENHRY and CDR2 is SYGVKD. The CDR3 has 15 residues. CDR3 DNA: TGTGCCATCAGTGAGGGGAGAAATAGCAATCAGCCCCAGCATTTT. Protein product: CAISEGRNSNQPQHF.